This entry describes one T cell receptor (beta chain). TCRdb's copy holds only in-frame clones and misses some; the assay was immunoSEQ multiplex PCR. The table has 250,000 to 350,000 clones, approximately 89% seen once; the top ten hold approximately 8%. V was clipped by 4 bases and J by 4 bases, with 16 bases between them. Germline V gene sequence: CDR1 LGHNA, CDR2 YSLEER. The CDR3 sequence is 15 residues long. These data belong to a study of blood T cell repertoires in COVID-19. The clonotype originates from a woman in her forties or fifties who had recovered from COVID-19. This rearrangement joins TRBV4-3 to TRBJ2-5, with D possibly matching TRBD1 (6 bases). The sequenced sample was peripheral blood. The CDR3 protein is CASSRGRGPTETQYF. As DNA, the CDR3 is TGCGCCAGCAGCCGCGGCAGGGGACCCACAGAGACCCAGTACTTC.